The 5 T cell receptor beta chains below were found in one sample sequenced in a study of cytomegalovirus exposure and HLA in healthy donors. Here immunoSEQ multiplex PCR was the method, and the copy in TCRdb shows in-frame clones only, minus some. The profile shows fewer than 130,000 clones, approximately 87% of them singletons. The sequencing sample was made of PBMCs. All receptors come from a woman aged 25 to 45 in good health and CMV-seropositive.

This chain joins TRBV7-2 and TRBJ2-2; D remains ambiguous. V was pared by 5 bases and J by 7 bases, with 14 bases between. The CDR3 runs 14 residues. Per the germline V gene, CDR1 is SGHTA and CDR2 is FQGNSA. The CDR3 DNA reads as TGTGCCAGCAGCCAGAGGCTCACGGGCGGGGAGCTGTTTTTT. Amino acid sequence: CASSQRLTGGELFF. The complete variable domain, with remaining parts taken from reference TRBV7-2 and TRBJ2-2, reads GAGVSQSPSNKVTEKGKDVELRCDPISGHTALYWYRQSLGQGLEFLIYFQGNSAPDKSGLPSDRFSAERTGGSVSTLTIQRTQQEDSAVYLCASSQRLTGGELFFGEGSRLTVL.

CDR3 coding DNA: TGTGCCATGGGAGTAGGGCGGGACAGTGAATACGAGCAGTACTTC. Translating it yields CAMGVGRDSEYEQYF. This chain connects TRBV6-4 to TRBJ2-7, with a tentative D call TRBD1 (7 bases). This CDR3 region has 15 residues. Looked up from germline, CDR1 is MRHNA and CDR2 is SNTAGT. Trimming removed 10 bases from V and 4 bases from J, with 23 bases in between.

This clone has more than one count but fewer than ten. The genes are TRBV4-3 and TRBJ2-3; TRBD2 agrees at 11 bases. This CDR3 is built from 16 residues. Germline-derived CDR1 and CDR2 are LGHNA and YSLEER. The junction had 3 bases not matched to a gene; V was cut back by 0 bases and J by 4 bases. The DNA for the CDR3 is TGCGCCAGCAGCCAAGACCTAGCGGGGGGCCCAGATACGCAGTATTTT. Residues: CASSQDLAGGPDTQYF.

The CDR3 nucleotides are TGTGCCACCAGCAGAGATCATCCGGGACAGGGATCCGAGCAGTACTTC. This translates into CATSRDHPGQGSEQYF. J is TRBJ2-7 and V is TRBV15; 9 bases line up with TRBD1. Looked up from germline, CDR1 is LNHNV and CDR2 is YYDKDF (reference sequence). J lost 6 bases, V lost 0 bases, and 9 bases had no gene match. The CDR3 is 16 amino acids.

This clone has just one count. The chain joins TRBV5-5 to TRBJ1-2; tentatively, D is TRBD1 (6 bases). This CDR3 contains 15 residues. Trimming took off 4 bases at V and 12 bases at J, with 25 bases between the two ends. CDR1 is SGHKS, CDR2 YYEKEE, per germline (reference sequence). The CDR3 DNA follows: TGTGCCAGCAGCACAACAGGGACGGGGGGGTTATCCGACACCTTC. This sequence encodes CASSTTGTGGLSDTF.